This T cell receptor beta chain emerged from a study of blood T cell repertoires in COVID-19. Study details: Specimens from acute and convalescent COVID-19 originated in the United States, Italy and Spain. PBMCs, B-cell-depleted T cells, or T cells were the source of the cDNA or gDNA that made up the material.

Original processing methods: Counts of nucleated cells, estimated from reference gene primer amplification, were obtained. The repertoire was sequenced with immunoSEQ multiplex PCR; TCRdb's copy has only in-frame clones and lacks some. V and J calls plus clone size are reproduced from that table; the DNA served to infer D and trimming. The sample consists of about 230,000 clones, approximately 82% of them appearing once. The V and J ends lost 5 bases and 4 bases, in that order; junction bases with no gene match: 13. The CDR3 is 18 amino acids. The germline gives CDR1 MDHEN, CDR2 SYDVKM. The TCR originated in a woman between 65 and 79 years old with active or convalescent COVID-19. Material for sequencing was peripheral blood. The rearrangement joins TRBV28 to TRBJ2-5; 13 bases are a match to TRBD2. The CDR3 reads CASSRPPGLAGAGETQYF. Here the CDR3 DNA reads TGTGCCAGCAGTCGGCCTCCAGGACTAGCGGGGGCGGGAGAGACCCAGTACTTC.